Following are 5 T cell receptor beta chains from one sample sequenced in a study of cytomegalovirus exposure and HLA in healthy donors. The PCR had 60 Vbeta and 13 Jbeta primers. Profiled with immunoSEQ multiplex PCR; TCRdb holds only in-frame clones, not every one. The sample lists roughly 68,000 clones; 65% to 70% were seen once. Source material: PBMCs. These receptors all come from a man between 40 and 49 years old in good health and CMV-seropositive.

V usage is TRBV9 and J usage is TRBJ2-3, with 10 bases matching TRBD2. The CDR3 totals 18 residues. Trimming took 2 bases from V and 1 from J; bases not matched to a gene: 10. Germline V gene sequence: CDR1 SGDLS, CDR2 YYNGEE. CDR3 in DNA: TGTGCCAGCAGCGTCGAAAGCGGGGGGGCCAGGGGCACAGATACGCAGTATTTT. Translating it yields CASSVESGGARGTDTQYF.

The V and J genes are TRBV6-5 and TRBJ1-6, with TRBD1 matching over 10 bases. Germline V gene sequence: CDR1 MNHEY, CDR2 SVGAGI. Trimming at V came to 7 bases and at J to 7 bases, leaving 7 bases not matched to a gene. The CDR3 extends over 15 amino acids. DNA for the CDR3: TGTGCCAGCACTCACGGGACAGGGGCCAATTCACCCCTCCACTTT. This translates into CASTHGTGANSPLHF.

The rearrangement uses TRBV4-1 and TRBJ1-1; TRBD1 matches at 12 bases. V trimming: 5 bases; J trimming: 4 bases; junction bases outside the gene matches: 8. The germline V gene encodes CDR1 MGHRA and CDR2 YSYEKL. The CDR3 covers 16 residues. The DNA of the CDR3 is TGCGCCAGCAGCGAGGGACAGGGGGCCTTTGGCACTGAAGCTTTCTTT. Amino acids: CASSEGQGAFGTEAFF.

The chain joins TRBV5-1 to TRBJ1-1, with D unresolved. V lost 3 bases to trimming and J lost 1 base, with 10 bases between them. This CDR3 comprises 14 residues. Germline lookup yields CDR1 SGHRS and CDR2 YFSETQ. The CDR3 reads CASSSGLANTEAFF. In DNA, the CDR3 is TGCGCCAGCAGCTCCGGACTAGCGAACACTGAAGCTTTCTTT. Together with reference TRBV5-1 and TRBJ1-1, the CDR3 gives the full variable domain: KAGVTQTPRYLIKTRGQQVTLSCSPISGHRSVSWYQQTPGQGLQFLFEYFSETQRNKGNFPGRFSGRQFSNSRSEMNVSTLELGDSALYLCASSSGLANTEAFFGQGTRLTVV.

The chain couples TRBV5-1 to TRBJ1-1; 8 positions match TRBD1. V gave up 4 bases and J gave up 5 bases; unmatched junction bases: 7. Germline values: CDR1 SGHRS, CDR2 YFSETQ. The CDR3 runs 14 residues. CDR3 coding DNA: TGCGCCAGCAGCCAACGGACAGGGAGGACTGAAGCTTTCTTT. This gives the protein CASSQRTGRTEAFF. The full variable domain, rest sourced from reference TRBV5-1 and TRBJ1-1, is KAGVTQTPRYLIKTRGQQVTLSCSPISGHRSVSWYQQTPGQGLQFLFEYFSETQRNKGNFPGRFSGRQFSNSRSEMNVSTLELGDSALYLCASSQRTGRTEAFFGQGTRLTVV.